The rows below give T cell receptor beta chains drawn from one sample of a study of blood T cell repertoires in COVID-19. Sequencing was performed with immunoSEQ multiplex PCR; in TCRdb, only in-frame clones are kept and a portion is missing. The repertoire holds some 100,000 clones, with just over 85% as singletons. The sample consisted of peripheral blood. The receptors were gathered from a human donor in a cohort sampled during active COVID-19. Both conserved end residues are part of each CDR3. The D gene is left open where the match is weak. Not every row has a clone size; where given, it reads once, few, many or a size class.

CDR3 DNA | CDR3 protein | clone size | J gene | D gene | V gene
TGTGCCTGGAGTAAGACAGTGAGAGGCACAGATACGCAGTATTTT | CAWSKTVRGTDTQYF | once | TRBJ2-3 | - | TRBV30
TGTGCCAGCAGCCAGGTGGGGACTAGGGTGTACGAGCAGTACTTC | CASSQVGTRVYEQYF | once | TRBJ2-7 | TRBD2 | TRBV27
TGTGCCAGTAGTCCTAGGGGCGGGAGCCTAATCGGGGAGCTGTTTTTT | CASSPRGGSLIGELFF | - | TRBJ2-2 | TRBD2 | TRBV19
TGTGCCAGCAGCCAAGATCTAGGAGCGGGAGTGGGGGGCAATGAGCAGTTCTTC | CASSQDLGAGVGGNEQFF | - | TRBJ2-1 | TRBD2 | TRBV4-2
TGTGCCAGTAGTGCCCTCGCCCCCGGGGAGGGGTACGAGCAGTACTTC | CASSALAPGEGYEQYF | - | TRBJ2-7 | TRBD2 | TRBV19
TGTGCCAGCCGCACCGGGGGGTTGGGCTCCTACGAGCAGTACTTC | CASRTGGLGSYEQYF | - | TRBJ2-7 | - | TRBV21-1
TGTGCCAGCAGTCCCTGGACAGGGTTGGGCCCCGGGGAGCTGTTTTTT | CASSPWTGLGPGELFF | - | TRBJ2-2 | TRBD1 | TRBV28
TGTGCCAGTATCCCGGGGACACTCGAGCAGTACTTC | CASIPGTLEQYF | - | TRBJ2-7 | - | TRBV19
TGTGCCAGCAGGGACAGTGACACAGATACGCAGTATTTT | CASRDSDTDTQYF | - | TRBJ2-3 | - | TRBV2
TGTGCCAGCAGTGCAAAGACATTAACCGGGGAGCTGTTTTTT | CASSAKTLTGELFF | - | TRBJ2-2 | - | TRBV25-1
TGCGCCAGCAGCCCGGGGGGGATCCAAGAGACCCAGTACTTC | CASSPGGIQETQYF | few | TRBJ2-5 | TRBD2 | TRBV5-1
TGTGCCAGCAGCACCTCGACAGGGGTTAATTCACCCCTCCACTTT | CASSTSTGVNSPLHF | - | TRBJ1-6 | TRBD1 | TRBV7-2
TGTGCCAGCAGTTTCCCCAAGACAGGGTGGGGCGGCTACACCTTC | CASSFPKTGWGGYTF | - | TRBJ1-2 | TRBD1 | TRBV28
TGTGCCAGCAGTTACTCAGCGGGAGGAAGCACAGATACGCAGTATTTT | CASSYSAGGSTDTQYF | - | TRBJ2-3 | TRBD2 | TRBV6-2/TRBV6-3
TGTGCCAGTAGTCCAACTACAGATACGCAGTATTTT | CASSPTTDTQYF | - | TRBJ2-3 | - | TRBV19
TGTGCCACCAGCAGGGTAACACCGGGAGGCAGGGTATACGAGCAGTACTTC | CATSRVTPGGRVYEQYF | few | TRBJ2-7 | TRBD2 | TRBV15
TGTGCCAGTAAGTTTTCCCCAGGGACCTACGAGCAGTACTTC | CASKFSPGTYEQYF | - | TRBJ2-7 | - | TRBV19
TGTGCCAGCAGTTACTCGATTAAGGCAGGGGGCGGAACTGAAGCTTTCTTT | CASSYSIKAGGGTEAFF | - | TRBJ1-1 | TRBD1 | TRBV6-2/TRBV6-3
TGTGCCAGCAGCAAGGACAGGCGAAACACTGAAGCTTTCTTT | CASSKDRRNTEAFF | - | TRBJ1-1 | TRBD1 | TRBV7-9
TGTGCCAGCAGCCCCGACAGGGATCGCTACGAGCAGTACTTC | CASSPDRDRYEQYF | few | TRBJ2-7 | TRBD1 | TRBV28
TGTGCCAGCAGCTTATCCCTCACAGATACGCAGTATTTT | CASSLSLTDTQYF | - | TRBJ2-3 | - | TRBV7-2
TGTGCCAGCAGTAAGGGAGGAACCTACGAGCAGTACTTC | CASSKGGTYEQYF | once | TRBJ2-7 | - | TRBV5-4
TGTGCCAGCAGCTTAAGGACACGCGGTTTTGCAGCTTTCTTT | CASSLRTRGFAAFF | once | TRBJ1-1 | - | TRBV7-9
TGTGCCGCGGACTTACCTTATGGCTACACCTTC | CAADLPYGYTF | - | TRBJ1-2 | - | TRBV30
TGTGCCTGGAGTGTACCCGGGAGGGAAATGGACTACGAGCAGTACTTC | CAWSVPGREMDYEQYF | few | TRBJ2-7 | TRBD2 | TRBV30
TGTGCCAGTAGTATAGCAGGGTACAATGAGCAGTTCTTC | CASSIAGYNEQFF | - | TRBJ2-1 | - | TRBV19
TGCAGCGTTGAAGTGGACTGGGGGCGGGGGGCAGATACGCAGTATTTT | CSVEVDWGRGADTQYF | - | TRBJ2-3 | TRBD2 | TRBV29-1
TGTGCCAGCAGCGTTTCCTGGGGGGGAGGCCAAGAGACCCAGTACTTC | CASSVSWGGGQETQYF | - | TRBJ2-5 | TRBD2 | TRBV9
TGTGCCATCAGTGAGCTACTAGATCAGGCGCAGTATTTT | CAISELLDQAQYF | - | TRBJ2-3 | - | TRBV10-3
TGTGCCAGCAGTGAACGGGACAGTCTTTCCGAGCAGTACTTC | CASSERDSLSEQYF | - | TRBJ2-7 | TRBD1 | TRBV6-1
TGTGCCAGCAGTTTGAGCAGGGCGGCCTTTGAAAAACTGTTTTTT | CASSLSRAAFEKLFF | - | TRBJ1-4 | - | TRBV28
TGCGCCAGCAGCCAAGACCGTGGCGGGATGTACGAGCAGTACTTC | CASSQDRGGMYEQYF | - | TRBJ2-7 | - | TRBV4-1
TGTGCCAGCAGCTTGTGGTCCGGACGGGGGGCCCAGTACTTC | CASSLWSGRGAQYF | once | TRBJ2-5 | TRBD2 | TRBV5-4
TGCAGTGCTAGCAAGAACACTGAAGCTTTCTTT | CSASKNTEAFF | - | TRBJ1-1 | - | TRBV20-1
TGTGCCAGCTCGACCACGGGACTAGCGGGAGCGACAGATACGCAGTATTTT | CASSTTGLAGATDTQYF | - | TRBJ2-3 | TRBD2 | TRBV18
TGTGCCAGCAGCGGAGACGGAGGTGAGCAGTTCTTC | CASSGDGGEQFF | - | TRBJ2-1 | - | TRBV9
TGCGCCAGCAGCCAAGATTTAGCTAGCGGGAGGGCCGGATCCTACAATGAGCAGTTCTTC | CASSQDLASGRAGSYNEQFF | - | TRBJ2-1 | TRBD2 | TRBV4-1
TGTGCCAGCAGCTATGGCGGAGCCGACTTAACCCAGTACTTC | CASSYGGADLTQYF | once | TRBJ2-5 | - | TRBV7-2
TGTGCCAGCACCGTGACAGTAAAGACGACCCAGTACTTC | CASTVTVKTTQYF | - | TRBJ2-5 | - | TRBV7-9
TGTGCCAGTAGTATGACGGGACAGGGGCTTAGTGGCTACACCTTC | CASSMTGQGLSGYTF | few | TRBJ1-2 | TRBD1 | TRBV19
TGTGCCAGCAGCCAGGACAGGAACACTGAAGCTTTCTTT | CASSQDRNTEAFF | - | TRBJ1-1 | - | TRBV14
TGCGCCAGCAGCTTGCGAGACTTGGGCACAGATACGCAGTATTTT | CASSLRDLGTDTQYF | - | TRBJ2-3 | - | TRBV4-1
TGTGCCAGCAGCCAAGAAGCGGGGGGCCTCCCTAACTATGGCTACACCTTC | CASSQEAGGLPNYGYTF | once | TRBJ1-2 | - | TRBV4-2
TGTGCCAGCGGCGCAGTCTCGGGGGAAAAACTGTTTTTT | CASGAVSGEKLFF | - | TRBJ1-4 | - | TRBV12-3/TRBV12-4
TGTGCCAGCAGTCCCGAAACCGGGACAGGGTTTATGCAGCCCCAGCATTTT | CASSPETGTGFMQPQHF | - | TRBJ1-5 | TRBD1 | TRBV27
TGTGCCAGCAGCCAACAGGCCTCTATAATTTCACCCCTCCACTTT | CASSQQASIISPLHF | - | TRBJ1-6 | - | TRBV7-8
TGCGCCAGCAAGGGGACAGGACTCACAGATACGCAGTATTTT | CASKGTGLTDTQYF | - | TRBJ2-3 | TRBD1 | TRBV10-2
TGTGCCAGCAGCTATGGGGCTCCGAGCGGGAGGGCCTTCAATGAGCAGTTCTTC | CASSYGAPSGRAFNEQFF | - | TRBJ2-1 | TRBD2 | TRBV7-9
TGTGCCAGCAGCTTAGATCGGACTAGCGGGAGGATCACAGATACGCAGTATTTT | CASSLDRTSGRITDTQYF | - | TRBJ2-3 | TRBD2 | TRBV7-6
TGTGCCAGTAGTACTTCTGGAGGGCCGGATAACTATGGCTACACCTTC | CASSTSGGPDNYGYTF | - | TRBJ1-2 | - | TRBV19
TGCGCCAGCAGCCGCATCGGGACTTCCAGCTCCTATAATTCACCCCTCCACTTT | CASSRIGTSSSYNSPLHF | - | TRBJ1-6 | - | TRBV5-1